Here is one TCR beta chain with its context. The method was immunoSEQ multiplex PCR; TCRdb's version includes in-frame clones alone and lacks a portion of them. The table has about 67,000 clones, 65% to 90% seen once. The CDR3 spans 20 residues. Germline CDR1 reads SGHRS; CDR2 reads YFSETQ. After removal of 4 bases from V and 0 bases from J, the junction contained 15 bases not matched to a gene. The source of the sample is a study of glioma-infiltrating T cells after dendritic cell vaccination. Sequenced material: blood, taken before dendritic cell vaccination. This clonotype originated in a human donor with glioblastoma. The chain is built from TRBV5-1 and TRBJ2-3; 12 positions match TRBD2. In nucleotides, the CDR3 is TGCGCCAGCAGCCGTGGACTAGCGGGGATTCAGCCCACTAGCACAGATACGCAGTATTTT. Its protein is CASSRGLAGIQPTSTDTQYF.